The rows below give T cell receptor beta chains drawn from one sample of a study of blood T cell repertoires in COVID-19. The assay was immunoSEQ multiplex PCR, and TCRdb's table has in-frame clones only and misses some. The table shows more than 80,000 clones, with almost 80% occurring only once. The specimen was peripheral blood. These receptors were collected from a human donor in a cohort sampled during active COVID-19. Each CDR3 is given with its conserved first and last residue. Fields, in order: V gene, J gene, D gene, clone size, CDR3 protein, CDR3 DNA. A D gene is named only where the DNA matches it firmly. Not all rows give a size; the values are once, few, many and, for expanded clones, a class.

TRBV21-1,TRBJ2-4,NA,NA,CASKLAGGGAKNIQYF,TGTGCCAGCAAGTTAGCGGGAGGAGGGGCCAAAAACATTCAGTACTTC
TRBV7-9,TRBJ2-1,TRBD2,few,CASSPPPRLAGSYNEQFF,TGTGCCAGCAGCCCTCCCCCCCGACTAGCGGGATCCTACAATGAGCAGTTCTTC
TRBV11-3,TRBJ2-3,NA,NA,CASSQGYTDTQYF,TGTGCCAGCAGCCAGGGCTACACAGATACGCAGTATTTT
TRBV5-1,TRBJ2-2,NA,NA,CASSFRDTTNTGELFF,TGCGCCAGCAGCTTCCGGGACACCACTAACACCGGGGAGCTGTTTTTT
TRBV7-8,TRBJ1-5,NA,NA,CASSLDRVGQPQHF,TGTGCCAGCAGCTTAGACAGGGTGGGTCAGCCCCAGCATTTT
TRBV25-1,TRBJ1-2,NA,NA,CASSETGGYGYTF,TGTGCCAGCAGTGAAACGGGGGGATATGGCTACACCTTC
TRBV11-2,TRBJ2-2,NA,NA,CASSPTPSLVAGELFF,TGTGCCAGCAGCCCAACCCCATCCCTCGTAGCCGGGGAGCTGTTTTTT
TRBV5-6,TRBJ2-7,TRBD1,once,CASSSQVGQGAQYEQYF,TGTGCCAGCAGCTCACAAGTGGGACAGGGGGCGCAGTACGAGCAGTACTTC
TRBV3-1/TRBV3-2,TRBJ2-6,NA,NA,CASSQGPGGANVLTF,TGTGCCAGCAGCCAAGGGCCGGGGGGGGCCAACGTCCTGACTTTC
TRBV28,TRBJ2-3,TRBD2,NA,CASSLGGLAGGGTQYF,TGTGCCAGCAGTTTAGGGGGACTAGCGGGAGGGGGTACGCAGTATTTT
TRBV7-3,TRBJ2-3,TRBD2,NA,CASSPRTSGTDTQYF,TGTGCCAGCAGCCCCCGGACTAGCGGCACAGATACGCAGTATTTT
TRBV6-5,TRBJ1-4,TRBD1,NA,CASSSNRGVQEKLFF,TGTGCCAGCAGTTCCAACAGGGGAGTGCAGGAAAAACTGTTTTTT
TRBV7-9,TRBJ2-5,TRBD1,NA,CASSPRTGPGVETQYF,TGTGCCAGCAGCCCTAGGACAGGCCCCGGGGTGGAGACCCAGTACTTC
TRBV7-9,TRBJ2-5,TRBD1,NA,CASSPEVGSGTGDGETQYF,TGTGCCAGCAGCCCCGAAGTGGGTTCCGGGACAGGGGACGGGGAGACCCAGTACTTC
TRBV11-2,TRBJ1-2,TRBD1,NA,CASSSKPTGVVYGYTF,TGTGCCAGCAGCTCGAAACCAACAGGGGTTGTCTATGGCTACACCTTC
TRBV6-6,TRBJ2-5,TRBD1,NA,CASRVTGGMETQYF,TGTGCCAGCAGGGTAACAGGGGGCATGGAGACCCAGTACTTC
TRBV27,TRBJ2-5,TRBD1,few,CASSLSIPRGLQETQYF,TGTGCCAGCAGTTTATCGATACCGAGGGGGCTCCAAGAGACCCAGTACTTC
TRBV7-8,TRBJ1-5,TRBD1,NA,CASSPGRDRNQPQHF,TGTGCCAGCAGCCCCGGCCGGGACAGAAATCAGCCCCAGCATTTT
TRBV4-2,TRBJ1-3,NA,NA,CASSQGPGNSGNTIYF,TGTGCCAGCAGCCAAGGGCCCGGGAACTCTGGAAACACCATATATTTT
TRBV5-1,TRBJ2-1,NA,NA,CASSLGGRNEQFF,TGCGCCAGCAGCTTGGGAGGGAGGAATGAGCAGTTCTTC
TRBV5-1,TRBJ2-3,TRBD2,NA,CASSLAQREQNTQYF,TGCGCCAGCAGCTTGGCCCAGCGGGAGCAAAATACGCAGTATTTT
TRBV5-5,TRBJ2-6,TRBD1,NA,CASSLEGDRPGANVLTF,TGTGCCAGCAGCTTGGAGGGGGACAGGCCTGGGGCCAACGTCCTGACTTTC
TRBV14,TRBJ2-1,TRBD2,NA,CASSQGLAGYNEQFF,TGTGCCAGCAGCCAAGGACTAGCGGGATACAATGAGCAGTTCTTC
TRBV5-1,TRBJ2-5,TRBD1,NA,CASSRDRAGETQYF,TGCGCCAGCAGCCGGGACAGGGCCGGAGAGACCCAGTACTTC
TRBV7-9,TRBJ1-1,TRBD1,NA,CASSSLRGPKGTEAFF,TGTGCCAGCAGCTCCCTTAGGGGGCCCAAAGGCACTGAAGCTTTCTTT
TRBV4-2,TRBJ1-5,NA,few,CASSQVTGASNQPQHF,TGTGCCAGCAGCCAAGTGACAGGCGCTAGCAATCAGCCCCAGCATTTT